A selection of T cell receptor beta chains follows, all from one sample in a study of CD8 T cells in ankylosing spondylitis. TCRdb redid the calling of the 5' RACE reads with MiXCR, one entry per CDR3 protein. Counted here are hundreds of thousands of distinct CDR3 sequences, about 13% occurring once; the ten biggest clones make up approximately 6.2%. The specimen sequenced was blood, either unsorted or a sorted T cell fraction (not recorded which). The receptors were gathered from a male donor with ankylosing spondylitis. CDR3s include the opening cysteine and the closing phenylalanine or tryptophan.

>TRBJ2-1|TRBV20-1
CSATGTSGRVGEQFF
>TRBJ1-1|TRBV27
CASSFGGVAWAFF
>TRBJ2-5|TRBV11-2
CASSPGQDETQYF
>TRBJ2-4|TRBV5-1
CASSLFTGDIQYF
>TRBJ2-5|TRBV18
CASSPQRGEVETQYF
>TRBJ2-3|TRBV12-3/TRBV12-4
CASSLASWTDTQYF
>TRBJ2-1|TRBV5-1
CASSLVFLRLARNEQFF
>TRBJ2-7|TRBV9
CASSVLGDSYEQYF
>TRBJ2-5|TRBV24-1
CATSDLGQETQYF
>TRBJ1-5|TRBV6-6
CASSYLDRVKHF
>TRBJ2-2|TRBV5-1
CASSLDRTDTGELFF
>TRBJ1-3|TRBV30
CAWSVVGYTIYF
>TRBJ2-3|TRBV10-2
CASSQGTYNLHTQYF
>TRBJ1-4|TRBV7-2
CASSSNTGQGGNEKLFF